What follows describes a single T cell receptor beta chain. What it recognizes is unknown. This entry belongs to a study of PD-1 blockade in classical Hodgkin lymphoma. Overall study: It was nivolumab at 3 mg/kg, given intravenously every 2 weeks, that patients received. Study-wide points: The study found complete responders had baseline diversity similar to newly diagnosed patients. The origin of the repertoire differences remains undefined, with disease activity or prior therapy as possible causes. Healthy donors reportedly exceeded newly diagnosed patients in baseline TCR diversity.

Every one of the patients relapsed after autologous stem cell transplantation (brentuximab vedotin exposure was variable). The protocol was immunoSEQ multiplex PCR, while the TCRdb copy is restricted to in-frame clones and leaves out a portion. The sample consists of about 94,000 clones, approximately 92% of them appearing once. This specimen was peripheral blood mononuclear cells (PBMCs), taken before the second cycle of nivolumab. This TCR was recovered from a human donor with classical Hodgkin lymphoma.

The DNA for the CDR3 is TGTGCCTGGAGTGTAGGTGCTTCTGGGCAGCCCCAGCATTTT. This translates into CAWSVGASGQPQHF. J is TRBJ1-5 and V is TRBV30; D not resolved. The CDR3 sequence is 14 residues long. Germline V gene lookup returns CDR1 GTSNPN and CDR2 SVGIG (reference sequence). V was clipped by 0 bases and J by 7 bases, with 13 bases between them. The entire variable domain, with the rest obtained from reference TRBV30 and TRBJ1-5, is as follows: SQTIHQWPATLVQPVGSPLSLECTVEGTSNPNLYWYRQAAGRGLQLLFYSVGIGQISSEVPQNLSASRPQDRQFILSSKKLLLSDSGFYLCAWSVGASGQPQHFGDGTRLSIL.